This is a list of T cell receptor beta chains from one sample in a study of cytomegalovirus exposure and HLA in healthy donors. Sequencing used immunoSEQ multiplex PCR; TCRdb keeps in-frame clones, though not all of them. This table holds about 190,000 clones, roughly 77% found once. Sample: PBMCs. The receptors originated from a man aged 40-49 years in good health and CMV-seropositive. Each CDR3 is given with its conserved first and last residue. A D gene is named only where the DNA matches it firmly. The listing skips clone size in some rows; elsewhere it reads once, few, many or a size class.

CDR3aa,CDR3nt,j_gene,d_gene,abundance,v_gene
CATIAGGGRVEQYF,TGTGCCACGATAGCGGGCGGAGGTAGGGTCGAGCAGTACTTC,TRBJ2-7,TRBD2,.,TRBV10-3
CASSPASGQGYEQYF,TGTGCCAGCAGCCCAGCCTCCGGACAGGGATACGAGCAGTACTTC,TRBJ2-7,TRBD1,.,TRBV7-2
CASLRLKNTEAFF,TGTGCCAGCCTACGACTAAAGAACACTGAAGCTTTCTTT,TRBJ1-1,.,.,TRBV7-9
CASSLETGNEQYF,TGTGCCAGCAGCTTAGAGACAGGGAACGAGCAGTACTTC,TRBJ2-7,TRBD1,.,TRBV5-4
CATRPPASGGWREQYF,TGTGCCACCCGCCCGCCTGCTAGCGGGGGGTGGCGCGAGCAGTACTTC,TRBJ2-7,TRBD2,.,TRBV27
CASSFSRGAFNYGYTF,TGTGCCAGCAGCTTCTCCAGGGGGGCGTTTAACTATGGCTACACCTTC,TRBJ1-2,TRBD1,.,TRBV7-9
CASSLALGTTSNTQYF,TGTGCCAGCAGCTTGGCTCTAGGGACAACTTCTAATACGCAGTATTTT,TRBJ2-3,.,.,TRBV5-6
CARSLFQTWPWRKKLFF,TGTGCCAGAAGCTTGTTCCAAACGTGGCCGTGGAGAAAGAAACTGTTTTTT,TRBJ1-4,.,.,TRBV5-3
CASSLSGIDEQYF,TGCGCCAGCAGCCTCAGCGGTATCGACGAGCAGTACTTC,TRBJ2-7,.,few,TRBV10-1
CASSPQDRSNTEAFF,TGTGCCAGCTCACCACAAGACAGGTCGAACACTGAAGCTTTCTTT,TRBJ1-1,.,.,TRBV18
CASSQSGYEQYF,TGTGCCAGCAGCCAAAGCGGATACGAGCAGTACTTC,TRBJ2-7,.,.,TRBV14
CASSSLEYHAGGTEAFF,TGTGCCAGCAGTTCCTTAGAGTACCACGCCGGGGGCACTGAAGCTTTCTTT,TRBJ1-1,.,.,TRBV28
CASSLRTSGGLSTDTQYF,TGTGCCAGCAGCCTCCGGACTAGCGGGGGGCTGAGCACAGATACGCAGTATTTT,TRBJ2-3,TRBD2,few,TRBV5-5
CASNFTPDRAYGYTF,TGTGCCAGCAATTTCACCCCGGACAGGGCATATGGCTACACCTTC,TRBJ1-2,TRBD1,.,TRBV6-1
CASSLVGLAGLTGELFF,TGTGCCAGCAGCTTAGTGGGGCTAGCGGGACTCACCGGGGAGCTGTTTTTT,TRBJ2-2,TRBD2,.,TRBV7-9
CASSDSAGAYNEQFF,TGTGCCAGCAGTGACTCTGCGGGAGCCTACAATGAGCAGTTCTTC,TRBJ2-1,TRBD2,.,TRBV6-4
CASSTTGGGGYTF,TGTGCCAGCAGCACCACAGGGGGCGGCGGCTACACCTTC,TRBJ1-2,TRBD1,.,TRBV6-5
CASSLPGTYNSPLHF,TGTGCCAGCAGCTTACCAGGGACCTATAATTCACCCCTCCACTTT,TRBJ1-6,.,few,TRBV11-2